This TCR beta chain was identified in a study of T cell responses to AZD1222 COVID-19 vaccine. Study-wide points: Among vaccine-associated CD4 TCRs, coverage spanned spike, with dominance at 160-218 and 743-854. In all cases, repertoires were sampled only after the peak T cell response.

CDR3 length: 18 residues. The germline gives CDR1 MNHNS, CDR2 SASEGT. With 2 bases removed from V and 0 bases from J, the gap between germline ends came to 17 bases. Libraries were prepared by immunoSEQ multiplex PCR; TCRdb keeps only in-frame clonotypes and omits some of them. The sample holds around 170,000 clones, approximately 91% seen once. As regards this clone: Its antigen is not known.

This TCR was sampled from an adult in good health. This sample comprised peripheral blood, obtained on day 0 of AZD1222 vaccination. The J gene is TRBJ2-4, the V gene TRBV6-1; D remains ambiguous. The CDR3 DNA reads TGTGCCAGCAGTGAACTAGGCGCCAGCAGCCTAGCCAAAAACATTCAGTACTTC. It is translated as CASSELGASSLAKNIQYF.